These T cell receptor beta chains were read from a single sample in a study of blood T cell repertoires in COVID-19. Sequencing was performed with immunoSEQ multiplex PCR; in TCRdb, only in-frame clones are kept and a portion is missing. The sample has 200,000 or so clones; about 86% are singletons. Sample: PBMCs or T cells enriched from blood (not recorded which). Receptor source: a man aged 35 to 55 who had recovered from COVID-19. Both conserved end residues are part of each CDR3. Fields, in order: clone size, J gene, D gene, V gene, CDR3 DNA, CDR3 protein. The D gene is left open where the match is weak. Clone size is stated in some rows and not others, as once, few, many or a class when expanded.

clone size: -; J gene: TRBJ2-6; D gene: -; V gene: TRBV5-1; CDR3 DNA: TGCGCCAGCAGCCCGTTCGGACAGAAACCCTCTGGGGCCAACGTCCTGACTTTC; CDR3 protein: CASSPFGQKPSGANVLTF
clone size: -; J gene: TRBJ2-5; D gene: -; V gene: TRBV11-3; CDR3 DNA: TGTGCCAGCAGCTTAGGGACAGCCCAAGAGACCCAGTACTTC; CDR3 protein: CASSLGTAQETQYF
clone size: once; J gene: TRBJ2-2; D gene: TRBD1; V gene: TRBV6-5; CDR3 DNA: TGTGCCAGCAGTTATACAGGACAGGGTAACACCGGGGAGCTGTTTTTT; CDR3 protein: CASSYTGQGNTGELFF
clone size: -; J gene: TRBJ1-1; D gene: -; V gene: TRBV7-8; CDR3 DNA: TGTGCCAGCAGCTTAGTAGAGGAAGCTTTCTTT; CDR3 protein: CASSLVEEAFF
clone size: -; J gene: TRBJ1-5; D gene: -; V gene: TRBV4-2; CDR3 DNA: TGTGCCAGCAGCCAAGGGGACACCGGGGATCAGCCCCAGCATTTT; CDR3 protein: CASSQGDTGDQPQHF
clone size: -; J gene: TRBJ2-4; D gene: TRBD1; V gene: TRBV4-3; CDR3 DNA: TGCGCCAGCAGCCACGGGGTGGGACAGGGGCAGTACTTC; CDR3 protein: CASSHGVGQGQYF
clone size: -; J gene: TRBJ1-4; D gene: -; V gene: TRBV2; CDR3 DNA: TGTGCCAGCAGGACCCCATCAGGGACTAATGAAAAACTGTTTTTT; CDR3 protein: CASRTPSGTNEKLFF
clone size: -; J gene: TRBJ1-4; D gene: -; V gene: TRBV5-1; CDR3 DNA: TGCGCCAGCCGACAGTCCTTCCATACTAATGAAAAACTGTTTTTT; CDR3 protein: CASRQSFHTNEKLFF
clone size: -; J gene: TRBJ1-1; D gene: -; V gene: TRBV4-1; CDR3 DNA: TGCGCCAGCAGCCAAGTCGGGGGATGGACTGAAGCTTTCTTT; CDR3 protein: CASSQVGGWTEAFF
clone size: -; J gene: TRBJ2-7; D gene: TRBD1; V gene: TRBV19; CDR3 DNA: TGTGCCAGTAGTATAGGGAGATTGATGGGACAGCCCTACGAGCAGTACTTC; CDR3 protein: CASSIGRLMGQPYEQYF
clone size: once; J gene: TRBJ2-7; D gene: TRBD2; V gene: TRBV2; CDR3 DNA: TGTGCCAGCAGCCTGGGCGGGGGCGAGCAGTACTTC; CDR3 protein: CASSLGGGEQYF
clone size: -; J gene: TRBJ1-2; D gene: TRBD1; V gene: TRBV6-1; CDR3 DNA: TGTGCCAGCAGTGGGGGACAGGGAACGTCGAGCTATGGCTACACCTTC; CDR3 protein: CASSGGQGTSSYGYTF
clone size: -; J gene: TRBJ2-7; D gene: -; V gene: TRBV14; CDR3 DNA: TGTGCCAGCAGCGTGGGCCATTCCTACGAGCAGTACTTC; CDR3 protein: CASSVGHSYEQYF
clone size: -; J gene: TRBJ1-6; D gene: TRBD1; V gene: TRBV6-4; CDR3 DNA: TGTGCCAGCAGTGTCCGGACAGGGGGTCTCACACCCCTCCACTTT; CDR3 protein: CASSVRTGGLTPLHF